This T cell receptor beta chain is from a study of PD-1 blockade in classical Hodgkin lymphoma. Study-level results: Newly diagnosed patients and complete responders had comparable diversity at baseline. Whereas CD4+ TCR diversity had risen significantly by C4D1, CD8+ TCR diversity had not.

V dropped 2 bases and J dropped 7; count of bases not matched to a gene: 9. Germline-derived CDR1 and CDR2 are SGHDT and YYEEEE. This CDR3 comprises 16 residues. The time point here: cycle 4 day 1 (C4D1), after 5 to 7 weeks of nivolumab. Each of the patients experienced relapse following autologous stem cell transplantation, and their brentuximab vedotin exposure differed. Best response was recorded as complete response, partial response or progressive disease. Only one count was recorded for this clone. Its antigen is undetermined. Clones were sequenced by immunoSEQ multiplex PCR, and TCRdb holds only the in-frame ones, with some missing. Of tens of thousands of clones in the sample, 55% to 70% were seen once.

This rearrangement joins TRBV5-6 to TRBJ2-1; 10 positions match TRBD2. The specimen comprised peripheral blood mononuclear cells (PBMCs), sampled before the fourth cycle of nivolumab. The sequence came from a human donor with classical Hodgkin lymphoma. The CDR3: CASSFIAGGPLNEQFF. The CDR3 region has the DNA TGTGCCAGCAGCTTTATAGCGGGGGGTCCTCTTAATGAGCAGTTCTTC.